The present T cell receptor (beta chain) was sequenced within a study of blood T cells in healthy people across ages. Looked up from germline, CDR1 is SGHDT and CDR2 is YYEEEE. V was clipped by 4 bases and J by 2 bases; unmatched bases: 9. This CDR3 has 17 amino acids. Donors were healthy Caucasian individuals from Russia aged about 6 to 90. In its sample, this clonotype was seen a few times. The use of a sample-barcoded 5' primer and a J-beta primer mix characterized a second PCR of 7 to 11 cycles. MiXCR was run by TCRdb on the 5' RACE reads, yielding one entry per CDR3 protein. Here the sample spans 1.5 million to 2 million distinct CDR3 sequences, 49% being singletons.

The clonotype originates from a woman aged 40 to 50 in good health. This chain connects TRBV5-6 to TRBJ2-5; 12 nucleotides match TRBD2. Sequencing used blood. CDR3 in DNA: TGTGCCAGCAGCCCTGCTAGCGGGGGGGCCGGGCAAGAGACCCAGTACTTC. Its translation is CASSPASGGAGQETQYF.